What follows are 9 T cell receptor beta chains derived from one specimen sequenced in a study of T cell responses to AZD1222 COVID-19 vaccine. The protocol was immunoSEQ multiplex PCR, while the TCRdb copy is restricted to in-frame clones and leaves out a portion. The data contain 75,000 to 90,000 clones, approximately 85% of them singletons. The sample in question was peripheral blood, obtained 28 days after the second AZD1222 dose. The receptors stem from an adult who received the AZD1222 COVID-19 vaccine.

The chain uses TRBV7-7 and TRBJ2-1; unclear D gene. This CDR3 spans 14 amino acids. CDR1 is SSHAT, CDR2 FNYEAQ, per germline (reference sequence). Trimming shortened V by 1 base and J by 10 bases, and 14 bases separated the two germline ends. In nucleotides, the CDR3 is TGTGCCAGCAGCTTAGGTCTGCTCCCAAGGGAGCAGTTCTTC. Amino acid sequence: CASSLGLLPREQFF.

The chain uses TRBV6-6 and TRBJ1-1, with D maybe TRBD1 (6 bases). There are 14 residues in the CDR3. Germline V gene lookup returns CDR1 MNHNY and CDR2 SVGAGI (reference sequence). Between the trimmed V and J ends, which lost 2 bases and 1 base, there was a span of 8 bases. The CDR3 region is CASSYRGANTEAFF. Here the CDR3 DNA reads TGTGCCAGCAGTTACCGGGGGGCGAACACTGAAGCTTTCTTT.

The J gene is TRBJ1-5, the V gene TRBV30; D ambiguous. In germline, CDR1 is GTSNPN, CDR2 SVGIG (reference sequence). V dropped 0 bases and J dropped 5 bases, with 8 bases sitting between them. The CDR3 extends over 13 amino acids. The CDR3 nucleotides are TGTGCCTGGAGTGTTGCGGATTATCAGCCCCAGCATTTT. Residues: CAWSVADYQPQHF.

This rearrangement joins TRBV11-2 to TRBJ2-3; D might be TRBD2 (7 bases). The CDR3 loop spans 15 amino acids. Germline values: CDR1 SGHAT, CDR2 FQNNGV. Trimming stripped 3 bases from V and 6 bases from J, with 16 bases between. This chain's CDR3 is CASSLDGGGGDTQYF. In DNA, the CDR3 is TGTGCCAGCAGCTTGGATGGCGGGGGCGGGGATACGCAGTATTTT.

The chain recombines TRBV3-1 (or the pseudogene TRBV3-2) with TRBJ1-2, with 10 bases identical to TRBD1. Germline lookup yields CDR1 LGHDT and CDR2 YNNKEL (reference sequence). This CDR3 has 15 amino acids. V dropped 1 base and J dropped 4; count of bases not matched to a gene: 3. The CDR3 DNA is TGTGCCAGCAGCCAAGCGGGGACAGGGGCCTATGGCTACACCTTC. Translated, it gives CASSQAGTGAYGYTF.

Turning to this clone: At one boundary the junction diverges from the germline segment, which might be a read error. The V gene is TRBV6-1, the J gene TRBJ1-1; D not certain. This CDR3 has 11 residues. The germline gives CDR1 MNHNS, CDR2 SASEGT. The CDR3 coding sequence is TGTGCCAGCAGAGAAGTCCGTGAAGCTTTCTTT. Translated: CASREVREAFF.

V gene TRBV9 combines with J gene TRBJ2-2, with 9 positions matching TRBD2. Germline V gene lookup returns CDR1 SGDLS and CDR2 YYNGEE. Unmatched junction bases numbered 2, after V lost 3 bases and J lost 2 bases. The CDR3 is made up of 15 amino acids. The CDR3 DNA is TGTGCCAGCAGCGGACTAGCGGCTAACACCGGGGAGCTGTTTTTT. Amino acid sequence: CASSGLAANTGELFF.

The V call is TRBV7-2, the J call TRBJ1-1, with D hard to call. V lost 8 bases, J lost 1 base, and 2 bases lay in between. The CDR3 is 10 amino acids. In germline, CDR1 is SGHTA, CDR2 FQGNSA. CDR3 amino acids: CASGNTEAFF. CDR3 DNA sequence: TGTGCCAGCGGGAACACTGAAGCTTTCTTT. Full variable domain (remainder filled in from reference TRBV7-2 and TRBJ1-1): GAGVSQSPSNKVTEKGKDVELRCDPISGHTALYWYRQSLGQGLEFLIYFQGNSAPDKSGLPSDRFSAERTGGSVSTLTIQRTQQEDSAVYLCASGNTEAFFGQGTRLTVV.

This clone was counted only a few times. At one of its ends the junction is not consistent with the germline gene, which may arise from a read error. The chain combines TRBV2 with TRBJ2-4, with D maybe TRBD1 (6 bases). CDR1 and CDR2 (germline): SNHLY, FYNNEI. The length of the CDR3 is 12 residues. CDR3 nucleotides: TGTGCCAGCAGTGAGGGGGCCAGTCGAATTAGCTTC. Amino acids: CASSEGASRISF.